This T cell receptor beta chain was recorded in a study of regulatory and conventional T cells in RAG deficiency. Points from the study as a whole: Omenn CD25-high CD127-low cells may be activated cells, not true Tregs. RAG-deficient patients showed markedly lower Shannon entropy and higher Simpson indices than control T-cell subsets. Patient subsets had shorter CDR3s; Omenn Treg-Tconv overlap exceeded 80%.

To note about this clone: What it binds is unknown.

Only in-frame clones appear in the TCRdb table, and some are missing; sequencing was by immunoSEQ multiplex PCR. The sample lists approximately 8,100 clones; approximately 80% were seen once. Germline V gives CDR1 SGHDT, CDR2 YYEEEE. V lost 0 bases and J lost 7, with 13 bases in between. The CDR3 covers 14 residues. Separately, the same data were catalogued under a study of regulatory T cells. As that study records: The PCR used 52 TRBV and 13 TRBJ primers. Skewed V and J usage and few unique V-J pairs marked patient repertoires, most in Tregs.

The sequenced material came from CD8+ T cells sorted from blood. The sequence was collected from a human donor in good health. The chain recombines TRBV5-6 with TRBJ2-5; tentative D call: TRBD2 (5 bases). Here the CDR3 reads CASSLDTTRGTQYF. CDR3 DNA sequence: TGTGCCAGCAGCTTGGACACGACCCGGGGGACCCAGTACTTC.